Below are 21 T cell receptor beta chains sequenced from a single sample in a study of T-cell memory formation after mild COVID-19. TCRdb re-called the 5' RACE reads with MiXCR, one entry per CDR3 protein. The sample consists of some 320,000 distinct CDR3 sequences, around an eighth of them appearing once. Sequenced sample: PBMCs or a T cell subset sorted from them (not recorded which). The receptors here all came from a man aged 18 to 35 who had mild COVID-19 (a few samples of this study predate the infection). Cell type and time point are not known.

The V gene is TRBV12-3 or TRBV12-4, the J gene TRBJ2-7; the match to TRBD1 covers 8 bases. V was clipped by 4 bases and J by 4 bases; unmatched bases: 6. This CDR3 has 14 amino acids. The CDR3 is CASSWKNRGYEQYV. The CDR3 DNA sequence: TGTGCCAGCAGTTGGAAGAACAGGGGGTACGAGCAGTACGTC.

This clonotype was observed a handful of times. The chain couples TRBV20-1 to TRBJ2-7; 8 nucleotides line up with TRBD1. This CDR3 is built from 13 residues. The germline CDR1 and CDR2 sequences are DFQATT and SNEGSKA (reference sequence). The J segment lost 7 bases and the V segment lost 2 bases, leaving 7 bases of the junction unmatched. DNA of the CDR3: TGCAGTGCTAGAATCACAGGGGGTCGGGAGCAGTACTTC. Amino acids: CSARITGGREQYF.

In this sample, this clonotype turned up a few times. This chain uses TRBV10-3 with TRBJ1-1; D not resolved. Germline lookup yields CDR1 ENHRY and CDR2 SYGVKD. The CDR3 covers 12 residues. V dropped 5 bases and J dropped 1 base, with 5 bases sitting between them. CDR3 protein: CAISSGNTEAFF. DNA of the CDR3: TGTGCCATCAGTTCCGGGAACACTGAAGCTTTCTTT.

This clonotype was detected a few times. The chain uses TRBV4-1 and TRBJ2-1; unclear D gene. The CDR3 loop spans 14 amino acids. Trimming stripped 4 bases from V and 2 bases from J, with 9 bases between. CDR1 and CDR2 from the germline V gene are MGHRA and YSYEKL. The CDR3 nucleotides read TGCGCCAGCAGCCGCAGACAAGCCTACAATGAGCAGTTCTTC. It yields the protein CASSRRQAYNEQFF.

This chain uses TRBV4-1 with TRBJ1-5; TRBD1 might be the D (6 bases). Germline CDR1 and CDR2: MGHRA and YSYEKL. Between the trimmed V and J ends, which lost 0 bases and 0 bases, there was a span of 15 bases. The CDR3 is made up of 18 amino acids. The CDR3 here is CASSQDSRGRNSNQPQHF. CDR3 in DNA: TGCGCCAGCAGCCAAGATAGTCGGGGGCGCAATAGCAATCAGCCCCAGCATTTT.

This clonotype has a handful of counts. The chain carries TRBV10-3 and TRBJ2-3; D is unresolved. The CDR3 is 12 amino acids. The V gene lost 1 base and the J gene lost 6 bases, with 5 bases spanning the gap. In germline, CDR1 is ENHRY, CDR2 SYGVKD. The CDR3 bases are TGTGCCATCAGTGAGTTTCTGGATACGCAGTATTTT. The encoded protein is CAISEFLDTQYF.

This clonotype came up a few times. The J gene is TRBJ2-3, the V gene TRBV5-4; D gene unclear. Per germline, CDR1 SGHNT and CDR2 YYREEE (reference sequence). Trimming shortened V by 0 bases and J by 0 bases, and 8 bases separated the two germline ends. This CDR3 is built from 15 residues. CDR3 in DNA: TGTGCCAGCAGCTTGGCCAGCGCTAGCACAGATACGCAGTATTTT. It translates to CASSLASASTDTQYF.

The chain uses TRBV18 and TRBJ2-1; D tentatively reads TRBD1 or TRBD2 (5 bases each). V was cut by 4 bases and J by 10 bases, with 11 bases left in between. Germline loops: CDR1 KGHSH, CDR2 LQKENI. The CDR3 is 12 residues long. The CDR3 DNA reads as TGTGCCAGCTCACGCCAGGGAGAGGAGCAGTTCTTC. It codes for CASSRQGEEQFF.

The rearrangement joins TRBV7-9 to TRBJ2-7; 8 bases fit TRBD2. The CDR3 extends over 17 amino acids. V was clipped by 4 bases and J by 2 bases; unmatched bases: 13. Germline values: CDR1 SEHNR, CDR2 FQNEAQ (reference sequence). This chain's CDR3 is CASSSGGGRGNTYEQYF. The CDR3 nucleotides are TGTGCCAGCAGCTCCGGGGGGGGGAGGGGGAATACCTACGAGCAGTACTTC.

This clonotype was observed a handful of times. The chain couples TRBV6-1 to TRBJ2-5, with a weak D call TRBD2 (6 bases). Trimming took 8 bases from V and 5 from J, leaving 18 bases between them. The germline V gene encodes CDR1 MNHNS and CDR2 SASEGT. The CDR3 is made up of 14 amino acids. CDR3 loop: CASQLELARETQYF. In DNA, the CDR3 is TGTGCCAGCCAGCTGGAACTAGCTCGGGAGACCCAGTACTTC.

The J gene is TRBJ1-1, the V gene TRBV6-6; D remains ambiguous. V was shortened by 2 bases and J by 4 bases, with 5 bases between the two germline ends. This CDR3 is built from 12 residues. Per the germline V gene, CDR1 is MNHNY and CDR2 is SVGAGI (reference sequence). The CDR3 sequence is CASSYRFTEAFF. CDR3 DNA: TGTGCCAGCAGTTACCGGTTCACTGAAGCTTTCTTT.

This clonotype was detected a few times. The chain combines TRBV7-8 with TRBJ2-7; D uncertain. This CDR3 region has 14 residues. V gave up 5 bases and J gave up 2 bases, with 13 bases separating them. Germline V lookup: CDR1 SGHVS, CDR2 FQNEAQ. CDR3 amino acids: CASSRSLSPYEQYF. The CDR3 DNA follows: TGTGCCAGCAGCCGATCACTCTCTCCCTACGAGCAGTACTTC.

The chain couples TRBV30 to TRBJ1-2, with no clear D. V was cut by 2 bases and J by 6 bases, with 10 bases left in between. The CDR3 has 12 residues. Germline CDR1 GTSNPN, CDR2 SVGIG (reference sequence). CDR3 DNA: TGTGCCTGGAGTCGGCAGGCGAATGGCTACACCTTC. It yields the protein CAWSRQANGYTF.

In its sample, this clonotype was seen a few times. CDR3 residues: CAWSVLFTDTQYF. The DNA for the CDR3 is TGTGCCTGGAGTGTACTATTCACAGATACGCAGTATTTT. J is TRBJ2-3 and V is TRBV30; no clear D gene. CDR3 length: 13 residues. Looked up from germline, CDR1 is GTSNPN and CDR2 is SVGIG (reference sequence). V was trimmed by 0 bases and J by 2 bases, leaving 6 bases between them. The variable domain in full, with the rest retrieved from reference TRBV30 and TRBJ2-3, is SQTIHQWPATLVQPVGSPLSLECTVEGTSNPNLYWYRQAAGRGLQLLFYSVGIGQISSEVPQNLSASRPQDRQFILSSKKLLLSDSGFYLCAWSVLFTDTQYFGPGTRLTVL.

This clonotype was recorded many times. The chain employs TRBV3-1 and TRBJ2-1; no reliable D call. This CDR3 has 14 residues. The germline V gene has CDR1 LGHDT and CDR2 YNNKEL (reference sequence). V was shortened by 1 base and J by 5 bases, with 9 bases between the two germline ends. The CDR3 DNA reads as TGTGCCAGCAGCCAAGGGCAGCGTAACAATGAGCAGTTCTTC. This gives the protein CASSQGQRNNEQFF.

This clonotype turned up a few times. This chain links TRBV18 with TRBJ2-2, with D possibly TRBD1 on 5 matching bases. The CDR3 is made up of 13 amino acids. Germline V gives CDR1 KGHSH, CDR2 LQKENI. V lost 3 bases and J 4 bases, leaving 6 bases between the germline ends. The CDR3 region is CASSPTATGELFF. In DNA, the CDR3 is TGTGCCAGCTCACCGACAGCCACCGGGGAGCTGTTTTTT.

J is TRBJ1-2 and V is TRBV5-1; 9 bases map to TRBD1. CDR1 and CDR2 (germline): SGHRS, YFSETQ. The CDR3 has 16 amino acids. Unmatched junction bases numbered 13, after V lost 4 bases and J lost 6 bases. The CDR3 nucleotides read TGCGCCAGCAGCCTTAACATTCCCGGGACAGGGAATGGCTACACCTTC. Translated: CASSLNIPGTGNGYTF. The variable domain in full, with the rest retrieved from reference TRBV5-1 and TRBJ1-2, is KAGVTQTPRYLIKTRGQQVTLSCSPISGHRSVSWYQQTPGQGLQFLFEYFSETQRNKGNFPGRFSGRQFSNSRSEMNVSTLELGDSALYLCASSLNIPGTGNGYTFGSGTRLTVV.

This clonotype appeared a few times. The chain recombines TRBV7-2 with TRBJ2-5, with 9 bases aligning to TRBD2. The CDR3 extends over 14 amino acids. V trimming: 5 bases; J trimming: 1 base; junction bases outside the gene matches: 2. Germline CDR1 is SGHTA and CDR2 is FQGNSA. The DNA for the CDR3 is TGTGCCAGCAGCGCGACTAGCGGCCAAGAGACCCAGTACTTC. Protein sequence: CASSATSGQETQYF.

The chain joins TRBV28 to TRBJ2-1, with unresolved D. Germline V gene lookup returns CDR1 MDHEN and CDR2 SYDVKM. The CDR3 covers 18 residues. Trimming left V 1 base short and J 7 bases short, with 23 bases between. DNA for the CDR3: TGTGCCAGCAGTTTATTACAAGATGCCCCCCTGCTCTGGAATGAGCAGTTCTTC. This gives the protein CASSLLQDAPLLWNEQFF.

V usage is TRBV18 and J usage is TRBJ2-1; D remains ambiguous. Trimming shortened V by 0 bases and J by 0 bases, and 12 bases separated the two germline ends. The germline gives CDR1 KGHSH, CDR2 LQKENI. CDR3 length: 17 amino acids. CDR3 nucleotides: TGTGCCAGCTCACCACCGTCAGTTCTTGGCTCCTACAATGAGCAGTTCTTC. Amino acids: CASSPPSVLGSYNEQFF. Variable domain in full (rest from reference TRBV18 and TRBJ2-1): NAGVMQNPRHLVRRRGQEARLRCSPMKGHSHVYWYRQLPEEGLKFMVYLQKENIIDESGMPKERFSAEFPKEGPSILRIQQVVRGDSAAYFCASSPPSVLGSYNEQFFGPGTRLTVL.

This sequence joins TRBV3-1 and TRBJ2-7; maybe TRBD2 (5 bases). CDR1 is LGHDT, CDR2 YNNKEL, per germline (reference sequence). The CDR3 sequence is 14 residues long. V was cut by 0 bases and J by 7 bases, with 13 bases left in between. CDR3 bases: TGTGCCAGCAGCCAAGATCTCCTACCGGGGGAGCAGTACTTC. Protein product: CASSQDLLPGEQYF.